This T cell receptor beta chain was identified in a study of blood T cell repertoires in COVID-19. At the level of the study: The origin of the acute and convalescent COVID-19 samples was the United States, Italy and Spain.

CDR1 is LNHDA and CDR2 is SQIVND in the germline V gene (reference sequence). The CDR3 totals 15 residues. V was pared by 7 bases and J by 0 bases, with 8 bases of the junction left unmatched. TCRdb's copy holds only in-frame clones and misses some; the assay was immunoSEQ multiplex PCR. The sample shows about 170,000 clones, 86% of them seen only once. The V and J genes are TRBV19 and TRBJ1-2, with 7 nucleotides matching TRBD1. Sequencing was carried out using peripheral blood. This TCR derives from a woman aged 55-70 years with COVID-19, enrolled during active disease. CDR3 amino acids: CASTLGQAPNYGYTF. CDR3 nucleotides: TGTGCCAGTACCTTAGGACAGGCTCCTAACTATGGCTACACCTTC.